These T cell receptor beta chains were read from a single sample in a study of cytomegalovirus exposure and HLA in healthy donors. Repertoires were generated with immunoSEQ multiplex PCR, while TCRdb's copy carries only in-frame clones and drops some. This table holds 150,000 to 200,000 clones, roughly 80% found once. What was sequenced was PBMCs. These receptors all stem from a man between 40 and 49 years old in good health and CMV-seropositive. Both conserved end residues are part of each CDR3. The D gene is left open where the match is weak. Size is omitted from some rows. Given values are once, few, many or a class for expanded clones.

v_call: TRBV18
d_call: TRBD1
clone_size: -
j_call: TRBJ1-5
cdr3_aa: CASSTGVGQPQHF
cdr3_nt: TGTGCCAGCTCCACAGGGGTCGGTCAGCCCCAGCATTTT

v_call: TRBV5-1
d_call: -
clone_size: -
j_call: TRBJ1-5
cdr3_aa: CASSVEGNQPQHF
cdr3_nt: TGCGCCAGCTCCGTAGAAGGCAATCAGCCCCAGCATTTT

v_call: TRBV9
d_call: TRBD2
clone_size: -
j_call: TRBJ2-7
cdr3_aa: CASSVAEIAGYYEQYF
cdr3_nt: TGTGCCAGCAGCGTAGCGGAGATAGCGGGTTACTACGAGCAGTACTTC

v_call: TRBV28
d_call: -
clone_size: -
j_call: TRBJ1-4
cdr3_aa: CASSGAVEEKLFF
cdr3_nt: TGTGCCAGCTCTGGGGCCGTAGAGGAAAAACTGTTTTTT

v_call: TRBV4-1
d_call: -
clone_size: -
j_call: TRBJ1-4
cdr3_aa: CASSQDRAGATNEKLFF
cdr3_nt: TGCGCCAGCAGCCAGGATCGGGCGGGAGCAACTAATGAAAAACTGTTTTTT

v_call: TRBV5-6
d_call: TRBD1
clone_size: -
j_call: TRBJ2-1
cdr3_aa: CASTHRGLTYNEQFF
cdr3_nt: TGTGCCAGCACCCACAGGGGGCTGACCTACAATGAGCAGTTCTTC

v_call: TRBV5-1
d_call: TRBD1
clone_size: few
j_call: TRBJ2-7
cdr3_aa: CASSGNRGNEQYF
cdr3_nt: TGCGCCAGCAGCGGCAACAGGGGTAACGAGCAGTACTTC

v_call: TRBV7-3
d_call: TRBD1
clone_size: -
j_call: TRBJ1-2
cdr3_aa: CASSQDRGPSYTF
cdr3_nt: TGTGCCAGCAGCCAGGACAGGGGGCCTAGCTACACCTTC

v_call: TRBV11-3
d_call: TRBD2
clone_size: few
j_call: TRBJ2-1
cdr3_aa: CASSFRGLDNEQFF
cdr3_nt: TGTGCCAGCAGCTTCCGCGGACTAGACAATGAGCAGTTCTTC

v_call: TRBV19
d_call: -
clone_size: -
j_call: TRBJ2-3
cdr3_aa: CASSIRGGTDTQYF
cdr3_nt: TGTGCCAGTAGTATCAGGGGAGGCACAGATACGCAGTATTTT

v_call: TRBV19
d_call: TRBD1
clone_size: -
j_call: TRBJ2-7
cdr3_aa: CASSLQGQYGEQYF
cdr3_nt: TGTGCCAGTAGTCTTCAGGGACAGTACGGGGAGCAGTACTTC

v_call: TRBV30
d_call: TRBD1
clone_size: -
j_call: TRBJ2-4
cdr3_aa: CAWSVGGTGRYLAKNIQYF
cdr3_nt: TGTGCCTGGAGTGTAGGCGGGACAGGACGTTACCTAGCCAAAAACATTCAGTACTTC

v_call: TRBV7-3
d_call: -
clone_size: -
j_call: TRBJ2-5
cdr3_aa: CASSLGPGRQETQYF
cdr3_nt: TGTGCCAGCAGCCTCGGTCCAGGGCGGCAAGAGACCCAGTACTTC

v_call: TRBV13
d_call: TRBD1
clone_size: few
j_call: TRBJ1-2
cdr3_aa: CASTGQGPYGYTF
cdr3_nt: TGTGCCAGCACAGGACAGGGCCCTTATGGCTACACCTTC

v_call: TRBV4-1
d_call: TRBD1
clone_size: few
j_call: TRBJ1-5
cdr3_aa: CASSQPDRANQPQHF
cdr3_nt: TGCGCCAGCAGCCAACCCGACAGGGCGAACCAGCCCCAGCATTTT

v_call: TRBV9
d_call: TRBD1
clone_size: -
j_call: TRBJ2-2
cdr3_aa: CASSVVGTGFFTGELFF
cdr3_nt: TGTGCCAGCAGCGTAGTGGGGACAGGGTTTTTCACCGGGGAGCTGTTTTTT

v_call: TRBV29-1
d_call: -
clone_size: -
j_call: TRBJ1-6
cdr3_aa: CSVRVAGKDNSPLHF
cdr3_nt: TGCAGCGTCCGCGTAGCGGGTAAAGATAATTCACCCCTCCACTTT

v_call: TRBV7-3
d_call: TRBD2
clone_size: -
j_call: TRBJ2-1
cdr3_aa: CASSLIGSGGAGEQFF
cdr3_nt: TGTGCCAGCAGCTTAATTGGTAGCGGGGGGGCGGGTGAGCAGTTCTTC

v_call: TRBV7-6
d_call: TRBD2
clone_size: -
j_call: TRBJ2-1
cdr3_aa: CASSPQGGSYNEQFF
cdr3_nt: TGTGCCAGCAGCCCCCAGGGAGGGTCCTACAATGAGCAGTTCTTC

v_call: TRBV21-1
d_call: -
clone_size: -
j_call: TRBJ1-1
cdr3_aa: CASSKNCNRDPYEAFF
cdr3_nt: TGTGCCAGCAGCAAAAATTGTAACAGGGACCCATATGAAGCTTTCTTT

v_call: TRBV11-2
d_call: -
clone_size: -
j_call: TRBJ1-6
cdr3_aa: CASSLDRFNSPLHF
cdr3_nt: TGTGCCAGCAGCTTAGACAGGTTTAATTCACCCCTCCACTTT

v_call: TRBV5-1
d_call: -
clone_size: -
j_call: TRBJ2-2
cdr3_aa: CASSLSRLNTGELFF
cdr3_nt: TGCGCCAGCAGCTTGAGTCGGTTGAACACCGGGGAGCTGTTTTTT

v_call: TRBV4-2
d_call: TRBD2
clone_size: few
j_call: TRBJ2-1
cdr3_aa: CASSQDRSGGANEQFF
cdr3_nt: TGTGCCAGCAGCCAAGATAGGAGCGGGGGGGCCAATGAGCAGTTCTTC

v_call: TRBV28
d_call: -
clone_size: -
j_call: TRBJ1-3
cdr3_aa: CASSLAGGPSGNTIYF
cdr3_nt: TGTGCCAGCAGTTTAGCCGGCGGGCCCTCTGGAAACACCATATATTTT

v_call: TRBV7-2
d_call: -
clone_size: -
j_call: TRBJ2-7
cdr3_aa: CASSRTRNYEQYF
cdr3_nt: TGTGCCAGCAGCCGAACTCGAAACTACGAGCAGTACTTC

v_call: TRBV23-1
d_call: -
clone_size: -
j_call: TRBJ1-5
cdr3_aa: CASSQSGGNQPQHF
cdr3_nt: TGCGCCAGCAGTCAATCTGGAGGGAATCAGCCCCAGCATTTT

v_call: TRBV5-4
d_call: -
clone_size: -
j_call: TRBJ1-6
cdr3_aa: CASSSQDSPLHF
cdr3_nt: TGTGCCAGCAGCTCACAGGATTCACCCCTCCACTTT

v_call: TRBV7-9
d_call: TRBD2
clone_size: -
j_call: TRBJ2-1
cdr3_aa: CASSTLKGLAGVNEQFF
cdr3_nt: TGTGCCAGCAGCACACTAAAAGGCCTAGCGGGAGTAAATGAGCAGTTCTTC

v_call: TRBV29-1
d_call: -
clone_size: -
j_call: TRBJ1-2
cdr3_aa: CSVLETAYGYTF
cdr3_nt: TGCAGCGTTCTCGAGACAGCATATGGCTACACCTTC

v_call: TRBV30
d_call: TRBD2
clone_size: -
j_call: TRBJ2-5
cdr3_aa: CAWSQVLAGGRETQYF
cdr3_nt: TGTGCCTGGAGTCAGGTCCTAGCGGGGGGGCGAGAGACCCAGTACTTC